The clone carrying this T cell receptor (beta chain) was found many times. An end of the junction does not agree with germline; a read error may underlie this. The data were obtained in a study of T-cell memory formation after mild COVID-19. MiXCR was run by TCRdb on the 5' RACE reads, yielding one entry per CDR3 protein. Of about 350,000 distinct CDR3 sequences listed, approximately 13% are singletons. The sequence derives from a man aged 18-30 years who had mild COVID-19 (a few samples of this study predate the infection). Cell type and time point are not known. Specimen: PBMCs or a T cell subset sorted from them (not recorded which).

The CDR3 spells CATSGRGETYNEQFF. In DNA, the CDR3 is TGCGCCACCAGCGGAAGGGGGGAGACATACAATGAGCAGTTCTTC. The V and J genes are TRBV5-1 and TRBJ2-1, with D perhaps given as TRBD1 or TRBD2 (6 bases each). CDR3 length equals 15 residues. Germline CDR1 is SGHRS and CDR2 is YFSETQ.